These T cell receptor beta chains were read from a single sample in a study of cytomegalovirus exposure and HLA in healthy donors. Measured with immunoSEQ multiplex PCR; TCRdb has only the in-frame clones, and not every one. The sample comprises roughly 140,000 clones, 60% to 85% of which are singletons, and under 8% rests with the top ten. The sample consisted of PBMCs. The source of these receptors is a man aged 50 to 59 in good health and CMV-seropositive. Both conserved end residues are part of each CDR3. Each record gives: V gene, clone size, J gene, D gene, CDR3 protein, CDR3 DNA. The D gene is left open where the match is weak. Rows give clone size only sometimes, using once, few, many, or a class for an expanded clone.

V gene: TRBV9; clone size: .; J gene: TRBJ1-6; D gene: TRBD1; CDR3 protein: CASSIGTGGPKLDSPLHF; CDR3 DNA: TGTGCCAGCAGCATCGGGACAGGGGGCCCTAAGTTGGATTCACCCCTCCACTTT
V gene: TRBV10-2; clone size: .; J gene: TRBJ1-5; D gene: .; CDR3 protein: CASESGGSGQPQHF; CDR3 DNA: TGCGCCAGCGAGTCGGGGGGCTCGGGCCAGCCCCAGCATTTT
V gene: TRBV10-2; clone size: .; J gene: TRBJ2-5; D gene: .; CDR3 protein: CASSESRARQETQYF; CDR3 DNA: TGCGCCAGCAGTGAGTCGAGGGCTCGACAAGAGACCCAGTACTTC
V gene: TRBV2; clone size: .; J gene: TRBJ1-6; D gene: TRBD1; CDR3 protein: CASGDRDVGSPLHF; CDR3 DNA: TGTGCCAGCGGGGACAGGGACGTTGGTTCACCCCTCCACTTT
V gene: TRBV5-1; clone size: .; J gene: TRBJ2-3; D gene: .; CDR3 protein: CASSAQGGASTDTQYF; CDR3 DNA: TGCGCCAGCAGCGCTCAGGGTGGGGCTAGCACAGATACGCAGTATTTT
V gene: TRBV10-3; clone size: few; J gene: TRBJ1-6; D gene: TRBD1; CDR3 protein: CAISDRQGNSPLHF; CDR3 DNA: TGTGCCATCAGTGACAGACAGGGTAATTCACCCCTCCACTTT
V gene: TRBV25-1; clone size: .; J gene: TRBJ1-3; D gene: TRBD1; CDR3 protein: CASSGTGGNTIYF; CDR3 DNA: TGTGCCAGCAGTGGGACAGGGGGGAACACCATATATTTT
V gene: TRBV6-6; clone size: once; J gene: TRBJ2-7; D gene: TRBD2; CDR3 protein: CASSKTSGRRYEQYF; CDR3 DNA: TGTGCCAGCAGTAAGACTAGCGGGAGGAGATACGAGCAGTACTTC
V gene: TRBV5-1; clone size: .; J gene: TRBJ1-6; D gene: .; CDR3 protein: CASSLGESISPLHF; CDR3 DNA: TGCGCCAGCAGCTTAGGGGAATCTATCTCACCCCTCCACTTT
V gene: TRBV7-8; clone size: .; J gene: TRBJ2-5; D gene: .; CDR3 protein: CASSPLGETQYF; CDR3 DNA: TGTGCCAGCAGCCCCCTTGGCGAGACCCAGTACTTC
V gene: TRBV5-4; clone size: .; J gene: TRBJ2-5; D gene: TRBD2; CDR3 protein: CASSAGGSRGETQYF; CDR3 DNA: TGTGCCAGCAGCGCGGGAGGAAGTCGGGGCGAGACCCAGTACTTC
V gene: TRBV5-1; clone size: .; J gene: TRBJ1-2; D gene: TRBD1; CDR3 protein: CASRGTGGSGYTF; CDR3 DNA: TGCGCCAGTCGGGGGACAGGGGGCAGCGGCTACACCTTC
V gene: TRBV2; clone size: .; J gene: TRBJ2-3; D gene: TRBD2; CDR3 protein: CASRREGGTDTQYF; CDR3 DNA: TGTGCCAGCAGGCGGGAGGGAGGCACAGATACGCAGTATTTT
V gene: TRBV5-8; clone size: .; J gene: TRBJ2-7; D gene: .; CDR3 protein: CASSLVLGGRDQYF; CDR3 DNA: TGTGCCAGCAGCTTGGTGTTAGGGGGTCGGGATCAGTACTTC
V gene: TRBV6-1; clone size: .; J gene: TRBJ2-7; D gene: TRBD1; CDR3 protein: CASRGDRAFYEQYF; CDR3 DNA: TGTGCCAGCAGGGGGGACAGGGCCTTCTACGAGCAGTACTTC
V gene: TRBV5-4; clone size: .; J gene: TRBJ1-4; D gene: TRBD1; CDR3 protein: CASSSTGATNEKLFF; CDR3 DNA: TGTGCCAGCAGCTCCACAGGGGCCACTAATGAAAAACTGTTTTTT
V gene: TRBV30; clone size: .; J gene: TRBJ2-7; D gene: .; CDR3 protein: CAWTTSQYEQYF; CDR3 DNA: TGTGCCTGGACGACTAGTCAGTACGAGCAGTACTTC
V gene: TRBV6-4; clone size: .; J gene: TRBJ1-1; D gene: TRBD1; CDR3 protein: CASRGQGWDTEAFF; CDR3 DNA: TGTGCCAGCAGGGGACAGGGATGGGACACTGAAGCTTTCTTT
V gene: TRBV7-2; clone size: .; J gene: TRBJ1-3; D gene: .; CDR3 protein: CASSLVAGSGNTIYF; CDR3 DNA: TGTGCCAGCAGCTTAGTTGCCGGCTCTGGAAACACCATATATTTT
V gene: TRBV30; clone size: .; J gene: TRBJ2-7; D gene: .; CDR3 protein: CAWSVRQSGSYEQYF; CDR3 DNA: TGTGCCTGGAGTGTACGCCAGTCGGGCTCCTACGAGCAGTACTTC
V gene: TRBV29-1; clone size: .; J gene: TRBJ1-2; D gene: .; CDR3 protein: CSVDQGPYGYTF; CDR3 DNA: TGCAGCGTTGATCAGGGGCCCTATGGCTACACCTTC
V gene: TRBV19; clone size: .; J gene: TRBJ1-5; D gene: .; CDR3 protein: CASSPGPSNQPQHF; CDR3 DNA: TGTGCCAGTAGTCCAGGGCCTAGCAATCAGCCCCAGCATTTT
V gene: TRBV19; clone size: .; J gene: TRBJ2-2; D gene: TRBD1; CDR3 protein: CASSSDRGYPNTGELFF; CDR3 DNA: TGTGCCAGTAGTAGCGACAGGGGGTATCCTAACACCGGGGAGCTGTTTTTT
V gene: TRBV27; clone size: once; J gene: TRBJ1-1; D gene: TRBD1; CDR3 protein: CASKRGQTTEAFF; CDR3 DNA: TGTGCCAGCAAGAGGGGACAGACGACCGAAGCTTTCTTT
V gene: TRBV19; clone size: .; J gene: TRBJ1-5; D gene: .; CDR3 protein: CASVDRSYSNQPQHF; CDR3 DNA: TGTGCCAGCGTTGACAGGAGCTATAGCAATCAGCCCCAGCATTTT
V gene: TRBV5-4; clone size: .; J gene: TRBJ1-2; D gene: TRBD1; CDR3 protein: CASSSPGTESSYGYTF; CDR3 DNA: TGTGCCAGCAGCTCCCCCGGGACAGAGAGCTCTTATGGCTACACCTTC
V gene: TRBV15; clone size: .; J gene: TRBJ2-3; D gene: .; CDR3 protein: CATSREDPISRENTDTQYF; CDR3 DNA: TGTGCCACCAGCAGAGAAGACCCAATAAGCCGGGAGAACACAGATACGCAGTATTTT
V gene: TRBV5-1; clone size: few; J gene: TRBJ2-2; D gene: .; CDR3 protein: CASSLGQGGTGELFF; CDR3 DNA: TGCGCCAGCAGCTTGGGGCAGGGGGGCACCGGGGAGCTGTTTTTT